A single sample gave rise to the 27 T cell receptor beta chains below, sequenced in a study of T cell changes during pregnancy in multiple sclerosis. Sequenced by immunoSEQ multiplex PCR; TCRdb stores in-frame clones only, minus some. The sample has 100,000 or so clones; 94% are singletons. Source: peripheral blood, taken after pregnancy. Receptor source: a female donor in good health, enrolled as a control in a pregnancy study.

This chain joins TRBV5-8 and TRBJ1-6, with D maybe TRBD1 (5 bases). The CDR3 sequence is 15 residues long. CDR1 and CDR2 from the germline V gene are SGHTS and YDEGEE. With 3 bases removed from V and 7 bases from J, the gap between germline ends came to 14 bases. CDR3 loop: CASSYRQLGNSPLHF. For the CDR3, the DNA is TGTGCCAGCAGCTACAGACAGTTGGGGAATTCACCCCTCCACTTT.

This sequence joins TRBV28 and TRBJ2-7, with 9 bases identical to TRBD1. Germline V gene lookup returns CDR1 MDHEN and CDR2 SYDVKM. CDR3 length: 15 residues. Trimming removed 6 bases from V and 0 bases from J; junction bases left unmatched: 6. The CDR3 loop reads CASRYGQGSSYEQYF. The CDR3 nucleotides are TGTGCCAGCAGATACGGACAGGGGAGCTCCTACGAGCAGTACTTC.

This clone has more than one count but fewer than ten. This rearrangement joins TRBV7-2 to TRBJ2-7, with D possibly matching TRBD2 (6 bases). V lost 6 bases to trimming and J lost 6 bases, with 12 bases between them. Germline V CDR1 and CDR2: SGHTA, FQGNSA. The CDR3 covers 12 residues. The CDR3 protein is CASSPGGREQYF. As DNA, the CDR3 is TGTGCCAGCAGTCCTGGAGGGCGCGAGCAGTACTTC.

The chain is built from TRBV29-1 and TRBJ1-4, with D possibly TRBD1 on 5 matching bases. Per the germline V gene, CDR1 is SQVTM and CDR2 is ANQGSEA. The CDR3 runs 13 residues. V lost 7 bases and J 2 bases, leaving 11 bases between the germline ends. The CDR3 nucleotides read TGCAGCGCGGGGGGAGGGACTAATGAAAAACTGTTTTTT. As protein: CSAGGGTNEKLFF.

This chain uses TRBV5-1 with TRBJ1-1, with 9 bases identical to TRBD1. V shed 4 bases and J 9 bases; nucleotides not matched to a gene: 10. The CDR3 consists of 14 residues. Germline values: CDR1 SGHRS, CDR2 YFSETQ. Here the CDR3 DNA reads TGCGCCAGCAGCACTTCACCGGGACAGGGAAAAGCTTTCTTT. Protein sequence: CASSTSPGQGKAFF.

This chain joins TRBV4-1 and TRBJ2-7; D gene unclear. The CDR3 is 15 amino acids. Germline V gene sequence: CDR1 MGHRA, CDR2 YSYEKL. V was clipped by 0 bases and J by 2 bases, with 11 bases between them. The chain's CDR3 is CASSQDLVVTYEQYF. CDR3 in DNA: TGCGCCAGCAGCCAAGATCTAGTGGTAACCTACGAGCAGTACTTC.

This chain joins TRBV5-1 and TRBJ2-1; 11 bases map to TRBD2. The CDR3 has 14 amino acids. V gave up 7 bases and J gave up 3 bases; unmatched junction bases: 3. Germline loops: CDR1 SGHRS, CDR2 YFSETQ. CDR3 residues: CASCLAGGYNEQFF. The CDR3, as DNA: TGCGCCAGCTGTCTAGCGGGAGGCTACAATGAGCAGTTCTTC.

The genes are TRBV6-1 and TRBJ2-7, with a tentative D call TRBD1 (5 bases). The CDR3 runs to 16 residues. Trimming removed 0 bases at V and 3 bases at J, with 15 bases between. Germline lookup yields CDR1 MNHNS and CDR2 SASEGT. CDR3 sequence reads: CASSEARIARVYEQYF. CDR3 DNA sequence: TGTGCCAGCAGTGAAGCCCGCATAGCCAGGGTCTACGAGCAGTACTTC.

CDR3 amino acids: CASRTGTSGRVRNEQFF. In DNA, the CDR3 is TGTGCCAGCAGAACGGGGACTAGCGGGAGGGTTCGCAATGAGCAGTTCTTC. This chain connects TRBV11-2 to TRBJ2-1, with TRBD2 identical over 16 bases. CDR3 length: 17 amino acids. Germline CDR1 is SGHAT and CDR2 is FQNNGV. V shed 6 bases and J 6 bases; nucleotides not matched to a gene: 8.

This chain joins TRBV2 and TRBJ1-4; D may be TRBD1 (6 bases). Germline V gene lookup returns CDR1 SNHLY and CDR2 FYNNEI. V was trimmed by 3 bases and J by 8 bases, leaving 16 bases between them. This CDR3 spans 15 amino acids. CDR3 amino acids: CASSDHRAGLEKLFF. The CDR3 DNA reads TGTGCCAGCAGTGATCACAGGGCAGGTCTCGAAAAACTGTTTTTT. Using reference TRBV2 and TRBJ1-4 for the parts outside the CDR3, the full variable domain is EPEVTQTPSHQVTQMGQEVILRCVPISNHLYFYWYRQILGQKVEFLVSFYNNEISEKSEIFDDQFSVERPDGSNFTLKIRSTKLEDSAMYFCASSDHRAGLEKLFFGSGTQLSVL.

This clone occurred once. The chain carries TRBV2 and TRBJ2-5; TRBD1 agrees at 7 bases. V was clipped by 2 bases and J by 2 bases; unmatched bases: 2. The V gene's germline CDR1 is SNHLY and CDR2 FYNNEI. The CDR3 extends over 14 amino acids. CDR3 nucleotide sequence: TGTGCCAGCAGTGAACAGGGGGTTCAAGAGACCCAGTACTTC. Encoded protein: CASSEQGVQETQYF.

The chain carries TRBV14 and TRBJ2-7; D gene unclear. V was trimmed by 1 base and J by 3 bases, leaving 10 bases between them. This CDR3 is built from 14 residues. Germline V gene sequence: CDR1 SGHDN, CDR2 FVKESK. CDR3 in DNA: TGTGCCAGCAGCCAAGGGGTCACAGTCTACGAGCAGTACTTC. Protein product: CASSQGVTVYEQYF.

The CDR3 coding sequence is TGTGCCAGTAGTACCGGGACAGGGCTCTACGAGCAGTACTTC. Translating it yields CASSTGTGLYEQYF. This chain joins TRBV19 and TRBJ2-7; 9 bases map to TRBD1. The CDR3 is 14 amino acids. V lost 4 bases and J lost 3; bases outside the gene matches: 4. Germline assignment: CDR1 LNHDA and CDR2 SQIVND (reference sequence).

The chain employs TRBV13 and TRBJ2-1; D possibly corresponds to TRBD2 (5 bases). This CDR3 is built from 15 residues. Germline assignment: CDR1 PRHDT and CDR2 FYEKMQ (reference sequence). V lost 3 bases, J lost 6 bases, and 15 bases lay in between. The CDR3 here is CASSFEGVLGNEQFF. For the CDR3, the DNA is TGTGCCAGCAGCTTTGAGGGAGTATTGGGCAATGAGCAGTTCTTC.

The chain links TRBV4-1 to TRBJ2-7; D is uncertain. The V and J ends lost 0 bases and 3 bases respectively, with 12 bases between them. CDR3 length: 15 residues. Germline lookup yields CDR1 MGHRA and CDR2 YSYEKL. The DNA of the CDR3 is TGCGCCAGCAGCCAAGACAGTAACAGTTACTACGAGCAGTACTTC. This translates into CASSQDSNSYYEQYF.

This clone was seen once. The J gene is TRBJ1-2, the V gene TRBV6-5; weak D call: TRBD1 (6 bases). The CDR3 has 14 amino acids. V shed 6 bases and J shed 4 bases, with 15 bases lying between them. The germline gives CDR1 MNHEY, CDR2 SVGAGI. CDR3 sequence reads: CASRPNRALYGYTF. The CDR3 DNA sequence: TGTGCCAGCAGGCCCAACAGGGCCCTCTATGGCTACACCTTC.

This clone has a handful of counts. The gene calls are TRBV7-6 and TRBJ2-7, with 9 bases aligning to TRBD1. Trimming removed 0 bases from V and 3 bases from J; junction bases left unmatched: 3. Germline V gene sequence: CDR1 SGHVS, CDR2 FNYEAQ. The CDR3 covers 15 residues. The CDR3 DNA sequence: TGTGCCAGCAGCTTAGCAGGGACAGGGATCTACGAGCAGTACTTC. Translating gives CASSLAGTGIYEQYF. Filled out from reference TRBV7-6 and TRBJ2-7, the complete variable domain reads GAGVSQSPRYKVTKRGQDVALRCDPISGHVSLYWYRQALGQGPEFLTYFNYEAQQDKSGLPNDRFSAERPEGSISTLTIQRTEQRDSAMYRCASSLAGTGIYEQYFGPGTRLTVT.

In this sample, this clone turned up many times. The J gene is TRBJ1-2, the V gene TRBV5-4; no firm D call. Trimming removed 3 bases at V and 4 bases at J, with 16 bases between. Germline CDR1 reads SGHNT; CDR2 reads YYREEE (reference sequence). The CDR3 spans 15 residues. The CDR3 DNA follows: TGTGCCAGCAGCTCCCTCGGCGGAGACGCCTATGGCTACACCTTC. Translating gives CASSSLGGDAYGYTF.

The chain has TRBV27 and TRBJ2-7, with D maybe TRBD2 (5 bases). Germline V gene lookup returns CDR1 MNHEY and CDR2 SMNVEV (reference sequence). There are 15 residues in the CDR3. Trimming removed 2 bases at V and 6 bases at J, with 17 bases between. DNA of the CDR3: TGTGCCAGCAGTTTAGGTAGCCGAGGACGGGGCGAGCAGTACTTC. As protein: CASSLGSRGRGEQYF.

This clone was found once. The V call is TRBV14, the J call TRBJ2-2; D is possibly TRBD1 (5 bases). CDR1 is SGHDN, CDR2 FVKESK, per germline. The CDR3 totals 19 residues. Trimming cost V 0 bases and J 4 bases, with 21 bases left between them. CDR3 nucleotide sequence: TGTGCCAGCAGCCAAGATGGAACCGACGGTGGGGCCCCCACCGGGGAGCTGTTTTTT. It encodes CASSQDGTDGGAPTGELFF.

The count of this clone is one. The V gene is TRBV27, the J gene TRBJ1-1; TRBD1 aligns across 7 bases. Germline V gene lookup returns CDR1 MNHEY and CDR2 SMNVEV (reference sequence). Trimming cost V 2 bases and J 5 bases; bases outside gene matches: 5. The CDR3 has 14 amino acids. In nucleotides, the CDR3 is TGTGCCAGCAGTTTAGAGACAGGGAGGACTGAAGCTTTCTTT. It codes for CASSLETGRTEAFF.

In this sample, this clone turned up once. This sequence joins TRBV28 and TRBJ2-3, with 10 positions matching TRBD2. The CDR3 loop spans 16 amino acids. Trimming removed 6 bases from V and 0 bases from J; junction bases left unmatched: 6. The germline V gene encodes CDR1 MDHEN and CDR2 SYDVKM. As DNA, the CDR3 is TGTGCCAGCAGCGGTAGCGGGAGGTATAGCACAGATACGCAGTATTTT. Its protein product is CASSGSGRYSTDTQYF.

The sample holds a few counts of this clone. This CDR3 is CAVRDPNQPQHF. The CDR3 DNA follows: TGTGCCGTGAGGGATCCCAATCAGCCCCAGCATTTT. The chain joins TRBV28 to TRBJ1-5; no clear D gene. The CDR3 extends over 12 amino acids. In germline, CDR1 is MDHEN, CDR2 SYDVKM. Trimming took off 11 bases at V and 3 bases at J, with 11 bases between the two ends.

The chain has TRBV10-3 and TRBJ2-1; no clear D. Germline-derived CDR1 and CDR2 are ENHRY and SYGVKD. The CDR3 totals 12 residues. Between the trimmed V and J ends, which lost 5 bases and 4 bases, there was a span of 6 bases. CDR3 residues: CAISQDYNEQFF. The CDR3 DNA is TGTGCCATCAGTCAGGATTACAATGAGCAGTTCTTC.

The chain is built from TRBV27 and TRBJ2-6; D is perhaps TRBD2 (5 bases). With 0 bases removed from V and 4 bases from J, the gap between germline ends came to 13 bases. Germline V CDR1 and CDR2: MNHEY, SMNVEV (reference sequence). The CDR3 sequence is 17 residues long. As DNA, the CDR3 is TGTGCCAGCAGTTTATCTGGACTTTCCGCCGGGGCCAACGTCCTGACTTTC. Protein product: CASSLSGLSAGANVLTF.

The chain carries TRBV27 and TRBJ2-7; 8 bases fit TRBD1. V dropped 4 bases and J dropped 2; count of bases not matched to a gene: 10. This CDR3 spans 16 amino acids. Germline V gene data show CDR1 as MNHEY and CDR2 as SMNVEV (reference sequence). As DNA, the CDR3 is TGTGCCAGCAGTTGGACAGGGTCTTTCGTCCCCTACGAGCAGTACTTC. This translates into CASSWTGSFVPYEQYF.

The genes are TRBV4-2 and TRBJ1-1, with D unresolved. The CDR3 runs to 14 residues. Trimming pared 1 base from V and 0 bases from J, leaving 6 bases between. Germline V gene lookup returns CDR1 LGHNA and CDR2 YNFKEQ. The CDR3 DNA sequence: TGTGCCAGCAGCCAAGCCCCAGTGAACACTGAAGCTTTCTTT. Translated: CASSQAPVNTEAFF.